The entry that follows covers one TCR beta chain sequence. The data derive from a study of blood T cell repertoires in COVID-19. For the study at large: Whether acute or convalescent, the COVID-19 samples came from the United States, Italy and Spain. In each case, the material was cDNA or gDNA derived from T cells, B-cell-depleted T cells, or PBMCs.

Germline V gene lookup returns CDR1 SNHLY and CDR2 FYNNEI. The CDR3 has 14 residues. Trimming cost V 6 bases and J 6 bases; bases outside gene matches: 7. In the study's own analysis: Amplification with reference gene primers provided the estimates of nucleated cell counts. Profiled with immunoSEQ multiplex PCR; TCRdb holds only in-frame clones, not every one. D and trimming come from the DNA, and the V and J calls and clone size come from that table. The sample holds more than 100,000 clones, 80% to 90% seen once. Sequencing was performed on peripheral blood. The chain recombines TRBV2 with TRBJ1-5, with 8 bases identical to TRBD1. The TCR comes from a woman aged 60 to 75 with acute or convalescent COVID-19. CDR3 coding DNA: TGTGCCAGCAGGCCGGACAGGGCGGGTCAGCCCCAGCATTTT. Translated: CASRPDRAGQPQHF.